This T cell receptor beta chain originates from a study of T cell responses to AZD1222 COVID-19 vaccine. Per the germline V gene, CDR1 is SGHTA and CDR2 is FQGNSA. The CDR3 has 15 residues. V lost 5 bases to trimming and J lost 3 bases, with 14 bases between them. Profiling relied on immunoSEQ multiplex PCR, and the TCRdb table lists in-frame clones only, not all of them. This table has 180,000 or so clones, about nine tenths appearing once. This chain links TRBV7-2 with TRBJ1-3; no definite D call. This sequence was found in an adult who received the MenACWY meningococcal vaccine as a control. This specimen consisted of peripheral blood, obtained 28 days after the second dose of the MenACWY control vaccine. The chain's CDR3 is CASSPSPPVGNTIYF. The CDR3, as DNA: TGTGCCAGCAGCCCCTCCCCACCGGTTGGAAACACCATATATTTT. Complete variable domain (other parts from reference TRBV7-2 and TRBJ1-3): GAGVSQSPSNKVTEKGKDVELRCDPISGHTALYWYRQSLGQGLEFLIYFQGNSAPDKSGLPSDRFSAERTGGSVSTLTIQRTQQEDSAVYLCASSPSPPVGNTIYFGEGSWLTVV.